The 26 T cell receptor beta chains below were found in one sample sequenced in a study of graft-versus-host responses after intestinal transplantation. The assay was immunoSEQ multiplex PCR, and TCRdb's table has in-frame clones only and misses some. This sample yields about 78,000 clones, of which about nine tenths are seen a single time; about 8% belongs to the top ten. No antigen has been identified for these receptors. Specimen: unstimulated CD8+ T cells sorted from spleen or lymph node cells, collected before transplant. Source of these receptors: a human donor who was the organ donor for an intestinal transplant.

The chain links TRBV9 to TRBJ1-2; D is unresolved. CDR3 length: 17 residues. Germline V gene data show CDR1 as SGDLS and CDR2 as YYNGEE. V lost 0 bases to trimming and J lost 2 bases, with 17 bases between them. The CDR3 DNA reads as TGTGCCAGCAGCGTAGGTGCAGGATACCAATTAAACTATGGCTACACCTTC. Encoded protein: CASSVGAGYQLNYGYTF.

This sequence joins TRBV30 and TRBJ1-1; D not resolved. The ends were cut back, 2 bases at V and 5 bases at J, with 12 bases in the middle. This CDR3 has 13 residues. Germline CDR1 and CDR2: GTSNPN and SVGIG (reference sequence). The CDR3 protein is CAWSMRGGTEAFF. The CDR3 nucleotides read TGTGCCTGGAGTATGCGAGGTGGGACTGAAGCTTTCTTT.

This chain links TRBV5-1 with TRBJ1-2; tentatively, D is TRBD1 (6 bases). The V and J ends lost 4 bases and 1 base respectively, with 17 bases between them. This CDR3 has 16 amino acids. The V gene's germline CDR1 is SGHRS and CDR2 YFSETQ. The CDR3 DNA is TGCGCCAGCAGCGGCGGACAGCCTCTCTTTAACTATGGCTACACCTTC. Its protein product is CASSGGQPLFNYGYTF. The complete variable domain, with remaining parts taken from reference TRBV5-1 and TRBJ1-2, reads KAGVTQTPRYLIKTRGQQVTLSCSPISGHRSVSWYQQTPGQGLQFLFEYFSETQRNKGNFPGRFSGRQFSNSRSEMNVSTLELGDSALYLCASSGGQPLFNYGYTFGSGTRLTVV.

The gene calls are TRBV6-5 and TRBJ1-1, with D possibly being TRBD1 (5 bases). This CDR3 region has 16 residues. Deletions cut 0 bases from V and 1 base from J, with 12 bases between. CDR1 MNHEY and CDR2 SVGAGI come from the germline V gene. DNA for the CDR3: TGTGCCAGCAGTTACTCCTGGGGCACCTCGAACACTGAAGCTTTCTTT. Protein product: CASSYSWGTSNTEAFF.

The CDR3 DNA sequence: TGCGCCAGCAGCCAAGGATTCATGGGGACAGTACAATATGGCTACACCTTC. Encoded protein: CASSQGFMGTVQYGYTF. V and J are TRBV4-1 and TRBJ1-2, with 7 bases lining up with TRBD1. J gave up 5 bases and V 1 base, and 13 bases lay outside the gene matches. The CDR3 runs 17 residues. Germline V CDR1 and CDR2: MGHRA, YSYEKL.

This clone came up a few times. The genes are TRBV6-4 and TRBJ2-3; tentative D call: TRBD2 (7 bases). This CDR3 has 15 amino acids. Per germline, CDR1 MRHNA and CDR2 SNTAGT. Trimming took off 3 bases at V and 3 bases at J, with 13 bases between the two ends. The CDR3 reads CASSEGGGGTDTQYF. CDR3 in DNA: TGTGCCAGCAGTGAGGGCGGGGGCGGAACAGATACGCAGTATTTT.

In this sample, this clone turned up once. The rearrangement joins TRBV28 to TRBJ1-1, with TRBD1 matching 9 bases. CDR3 length: 15 residues. Germline trimming cut 6 bases from V and 1 base from J; bases unmatched to any gene: 6. Germline CDR1 reads MDHEN; CDR2 reads SYDVKM. This chain's CDR3 is CASRPDRGPNTEAFF. CDR3 in DNA: TGTGCCAGCAGGCCGGACAGGGGCCCGAACACTGAAGCTTTCTTT.

The chain uses TRBV4-1 and TRBJ1-2; D ambiguous. The CDR3 runs to 15 residues. V shed 0 bases and J shed 4 bases, with 12 bases lying between them. Germline CDR1 reads MGHRA; CDR2 reads YSYEKL. Here the CDR3 reads CASSQEMEKPYGYTF. In nucleotides, the CDR3 is TGCGCCAGCAGCCAAGAAATGGAGAAACCCTATGGCTACACCTTC.

The gene calls are TRBV28 and TRBJ1-5; no firm D call. Trimming cost V 6 bases and J 5 bases, with 8 bases left between them. The CDR3 runs 12 residues. Per germline, CDR1 MDHEN and CDR2 SYDVKM. Written as DNA, the CDR3 is TGTGCCAGCAGCCTCAGCGATCAGCCCCAGCATTTT. Residues: CASSLSDQPQHF.

The chain combines TRBV27 with TRBJ2-2, with D unresolved. The CDR3 contains 11 residues. Trimming shortened V by 3 bases and J by 6 bases, and 2 bases separated the two germline ends. Per the germline V gene, CDR1 is MNHEY and CDR2 is SMNVEV (reference sequence). The CDR3 loop reads CASSFAGELFF. Here the CDR3 DNA reads TGTGCCAGCAGTTTTGCCGGGGAGCTGTTTTTT.

The gene calls are TRBV4-2 and TRBJ2-1; D may be TRBD2 (6 bases). Trimming left V 0 bases short and J 1 base short, with 10 bases between. CDR1 is LGHNA and CDR2 is YNFKEQ in the germline V gene. The CDR3 contains 16 residues. CDR3 residues: CASSQETGRSYNEQFF. The CDR3 DNA is TGTGCCAGCAGCCAAGAAACGGGGAGGTCCTACAATGAGCAGTTCTTC.

The chain's CDR3 is CAGRAPGTDTQYF. CDR3 bases: TGTGCCGGAAGGGCCCCCGGCACAGATACGCAGTATTTT. The chain carries TRBV28 and TRBJ2-3; D unclear. The CDR3 consists of 13 residues. Germline CDR1 MDHEN, CDR2 SYDVKM. V gave up 11 bases and J gave up 1 base, with 13 bases separating them.

V gene TRBV10-1 combines with J gene TRBJ2-2, with D unresolved. The length of the CDR3 is 13 residues. V lost 8 bases, J lost 1 base, and 8 bases lay in between. The germline V gene encodes CDR1 WNHNN and CDR2 SYGVQD (reference sequence). CDR3: CASSSGNTGELFF. CDR3 DNA sequence: TGCGCCAGCTCTAGTGGGAACACCGGGGAGCTGTTTTTT.

The J gene is TRBJ1-1, the V gene TRBV30; D is possibly TRBD1 (5 bases). Germline loops: CDR1 GTSNPN, CDR2 SVGIG (reference sequence). The CDR3 loop spans 15 amino acids. The V end was cut by 0 bases, the J end by 7 bases, with 18 bases between. The CDR3: CAWSVLGLGWHEAFF. The CDR3 DNA is TGTGCCTGGAGTGTTCTGGGGCTAGGTTGGCATGAAGCTTTCTTT.

The chain uses TRBV30 and TRBJ1-1; a weak D match, TRBD1 (6 bases). V was pared by 0 bases and J by 6 bases, with 8 bases between. This CDR3 has 12 amino acids. Germline lookup yields CDR1 GTSNPN and CDR2 SVGIG (reference sequence). CDR3: CAWSVGAAEAFF. Written as DNA, the CDR3 is TGTGCCTGGAGTGTGGGGGCGGCTGAAGCTTTCTTT. Variable domain in full (rest from reference TRBV30 and TRBJ1-1): SQTIHQWPATLVQPVGSPLSLECTVEGTSNPNLYWYRQAAGRGLQLLFYSVGIGQISSEVPQNLSASRPQDRQFILSSKKLLLSDSGFYLCAWSVGAAEAFFGQGTRLTVV.

V gene TRBV19 combines with J gene TRBJ2-4; 7 bases are a match to TRBD1. The germline V gene encodes CDR1 LNHDA and CDR2 SQIVND (reference sequence). The CDR3 length is 14 residues. The junction had 8 bases not matched to a gene; V was cut back by 4 bases and J by 8 bases. The CDR3 loop reads CASSTNRGPDIQYF. The CDR3, as DNA: TGTGCCAGTAGTACCAACAGGGGCCCCGACATTCAGTACTTC.

The rearrangement uses TRBV6-4 and TRBJ2-1; possible D gene TRBD2, 6 bases. The germline gives CDR1 MRHNA, CDR2 SNTAGT. V shed 8 bases and J shed 0 bases, with 23 bases lying between them. The CDR3 sequence is 18 residues long. The CDR3 sequence is CASCRPQPLASSYNEQFF. In DNA, the CDR3 is TGTGCCAGCTGTCGCCCCCAGCCTCTAGCGAGCTCCTACAATGAGCAGTTCTTC.

This clone was recorded once. V gene TRBV5-4 combines with J gene TRBJ2-5, with D possibly matching TRBD1 (5 bases). The germline CDR1 and CDR2 sequences are SGHNT and YYREEE (reference sequence). Deletions cut 4 bases from V and 2 bases from J, with 9 bases between. There are 13 residues in the CDR3. CDR3 DNA sequence: TGTGCCAGCAGCCAAGACAGTCAAGAGACCCAGTACTTC. This encodes CASSQDSQETQYF.

The chain joins TRBV7-8 to TRBJ1-2; D not resolved. The length of the CDR3 is 14 residues. V lost 1 base to trimming and J lost 2 bases, with 8 bases between them. CDR1 is SGHVS and CDR2 is FQNEAQ in the germline V gene. DNA for the CDR3: TGTGCCAGCAGCTTAGAGGTCTTCAACTATGGCTACACCTTC. It yields the protein CASSLEVFNYGYTF. The full variable domain, with the rest looked up from reference TRBV7-8 and TRBJ1-2, is GAGVSQSPRYKVAKRGQDVALRCDPISGHVSLFWYQQALGQGPEFLTYFQNEAQLDKSGLPSDRFFAERPEGSVSTLKIQRTQQEDSAVYLCASSLEVFNYGYTFGSGTRLTVV.

The rearrangement links TRBV23-1 to TRBJ2-6; D might be TRBD2 (6 bases). TRBV23-1 is noted as an ORF with a role that remains uncertain. The ends were cut back, 0 bases at V and 0 bases at J, with 27 bases in the middle. The CDR3 loop spans 23 amino acids. CDR3 residues: CASSQSFGGGESHLDSGANVLTF. The DNA of the CDR3 is TGCGCCAGCAGTCAATCGTTTGGTGGAGGGGAGTCGCACCTAGACTCTGGGGCCAACGTCCTGACTTTC.

J is TRBJ2-7 and V is TRBV7-9; D tentatively reads TRBD1 or TRBD2 (5 bases each). Trimming took 4 bases from V and 2 from J, leaving 15 bases between them. The CDR3 sequence is 15 residues long. CDR1 and CDR2 from the germline V gene are SEHNR and FQNEAQ (reference sequence). CDR3 sequence reads: CASSSLRDPPYEQYF. The CDR3 nucleotides read TGTGCCAGCAGCTCCCTCCGGGACCCGCCCTACGAGCAGTACTTC.

The rearrangement joins TRBV9 to TRBJ2-2; 9 bases agree with TRBD1. This CDR3 comprises 16 residues. Germline CDR1 is SGDLS and CDR2 is YYNGEE. The V segment lost 0 bases and the J segment 1 base; nucleotides outside the gene matches: 1. CDR3 protein: CASSVVGQGNTGELFF. The CDR3 DNA sequence: TGTGCCAGCAGCGTAGTGGGACAGGGGAACACCGGGGAGCTGTTTTTT. The variable domain in full, completed from reference TRBV9 and TRBJ2-2, reads DSGVTQTPKHLITATGQRVTLRCSPRSGDLSVYWYQQSLDQGLQFLIQYYNGEERAKGNILERFSAQQFPDLHSELNLSSLELGDSALYFCASSVVGQGNTGELFFGEGSRLTVL.

The chain joins TRBV28 to TRBJ1-5; D not resolved. Germline V CDR1 and CDR2: MDHEN, SYDVKM. This CDR3 comprises 14 residues. V lost 5 bases to trimming and J lost 0 bases, with 8 bases between them. CDR3 loop: CASSRSYSNQPQHF. The CDR3 nucleotides read TGTGCCAGCAGTCGATCCTATAGCAATCAGCCCCAGCATTTT.

V is TRBV5-4 and J is TRBJ2-7, with 10 bases aligning to TRBD1. The CDR3 is 14 amino acids. V gave up 3 bases and J gave up 4 bases; unmatched junction bases: 4. Germline CDR1 reads SGHNT; CDR2 reads YYREEE (reference sequence). This CDR3 reads CASSWTGGAYEQYF. CDR3 DNA: TGTGCCAGCAGCTGGACAGGGGGAGCATACGAGCAGTACTTC. Looking up the rest from reference TRBV5-4 and TRBJ2-7 gives the full variable domain: ETGVTQSPTHLIKTRGQQVTLRCSSQSGHNTVSWYQQALGQGPQFIFQYYREEENGRGNFPPRFSGLQFPNYSSELNVNALELDDSALYLCASSWTGGAYEQYFGPGTRLTVT.

The chain couples TRBV7-7 to TRBJ2-2, with a weak D call TRBD1 (6 bases). V lost 5 bases and J lost 4, with 17 bases in between. This CDR3 has 16 residues. CDR1 SSHAT and CDR2 FNYEAQ come from the germline V gene (reference sequence). The DNA of the CDR3 is TGTGCCAGCAGCGTACTAACAGGGTCGTTCACCGGGGAGCTGTTTTTT. Its protein product is CASSVLTGSFTGELFF.

This clone was seen only a few times. This sequence joins TRBV7-3 and TRBJ2-3; D is unclear. CDR3 length equals 13 residues. Between the trimmed V and J ends, which lost 1 base and 2 bases, there was a span of 4 bases. CDR1 and CDR2 from the germline V gene are SGHTA and FQGTGA. The CDR3 loop reads CASSLKVTDTQYF. The CDR3 coding sequence is TGTGCCAGCAGCTTAAAGGTCACAGATACGCAGTATTTT.